This T cell receptor beta chain was captured by sequencing in a study of T cell repertoires in ileal Crohn's disease. The table lists this clone with a few counts. CDR1 and CDR2 (germline): MNHNY, SVGAGI (reference sequence). This CDR3 has 13 amino acids. The V and J ends lost 3 bases and 5 bases respectively, with 10 bases between them. TCRB immunosequencing input was around 540 nanograms of biopsy DNA per sample. Method: immunoSEQ multiplex PCR; TCRdb's copy keeps in-frame clones and lacks some. This sample has 8,000 or so clones, with over 70% found just once. The source is an adult with Crohn's disease. Material for sequencing was ileal tissue. V and J are TRBV6-6 and TRBJ2-5, with D possibly matching TRBD2 (6 bases). The CDR3 spells CASSYAGGETQYF. CDR3 nucleotide sequence: TGTGCCAGCAGTTATGCAGGAGGGGAGACCCAGTACTTC.